This TCR beta chain was captured in a study of cytomegalovirus exposure and HLA in healthy donors. Study as a whole: Around 81% of a few hundred genotyped donors fell in the Caucasian-associated ancestry cluster.

Regarding this clone: The target antigen is unknown.

General observations from the study: A link between a missense DCLRE1C variant and TCR beta V- and J-gene trimming emerged from a later analysis. TCR beta chains associated with HLA were, in a later analysis, more clonally expanded than equally common others. A cluster of highly shared sequence variants was likely a sequencing artifact.

The PCR contained 60 Vbeta and 13 Jbeta primers. Clones were sequenced by immunoSEQ multiplex PCR, and TCRdb holds only the in-frame ones, with some missing. The sample has around 140,000 clones; roughly three quarters are singletons. This CDR3 region has 14 residues. Trimming took 4 bases from V and 2 from J; bases not matched to a gene: 3. Germline-derived CDR1 and CDR2 are LNHDA and SQIVND (reference sequence). Sequenced input: PBMCs. This clonotype originated in a female donor in good health and CMV-seronegative. The rearrangement uses TRBV19 and TRBJ2-7; 9 bases are a match to TRBD1. CDR3 bases: TGTGCCAGTAGTACCAACAGGGGGCCCTACGAGCAGTACTTC. As protein: CASSTNRGPYEQYF.